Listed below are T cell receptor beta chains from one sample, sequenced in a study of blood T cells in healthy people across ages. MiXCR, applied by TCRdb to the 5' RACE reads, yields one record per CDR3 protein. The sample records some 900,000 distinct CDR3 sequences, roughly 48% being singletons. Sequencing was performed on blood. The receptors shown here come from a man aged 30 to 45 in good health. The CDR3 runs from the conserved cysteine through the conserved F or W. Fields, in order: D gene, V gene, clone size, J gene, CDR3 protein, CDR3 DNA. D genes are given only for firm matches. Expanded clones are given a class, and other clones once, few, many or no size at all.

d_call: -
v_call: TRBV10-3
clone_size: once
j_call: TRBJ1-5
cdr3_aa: CAISESQGTGNQPQHF
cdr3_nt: TGTGCCATCAGTGAGTCTCAGGGAACTGGCAATCAGCCCCAGCATTTT

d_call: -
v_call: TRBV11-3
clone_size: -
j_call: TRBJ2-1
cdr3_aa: CASSNSVRVHEQFF
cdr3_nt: TGTGCCAGCAGCAACTCCGTGAGGGTGCATGAGCAGTTCTTC

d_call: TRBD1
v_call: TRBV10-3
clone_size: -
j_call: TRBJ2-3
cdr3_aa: CAIRATGEITDTQYF
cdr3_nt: TGTGCCATCAGAGCTACAGGGGAAATTACAGATACGCAGTATTTT

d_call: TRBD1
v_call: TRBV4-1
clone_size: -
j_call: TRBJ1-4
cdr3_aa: CASRRQGNEKLFF
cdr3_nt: TGCGCCAGCAGACGACAGGGTAATGAAAAACTGTTTTTT

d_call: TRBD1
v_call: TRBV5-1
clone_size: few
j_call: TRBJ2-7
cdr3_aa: CASSIDREYYEQYF
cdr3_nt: TGCGCCAGCAGCATCGACAGGGAGTACTACGAGCAGTACTTC

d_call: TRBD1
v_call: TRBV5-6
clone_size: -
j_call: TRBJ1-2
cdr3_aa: CASSTLLGTGGSNYGYTF
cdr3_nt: TGTGCCAGCAGCACTCTCCTCGGGACAGGGGGCTCTAACTATGGCTACACCTTC

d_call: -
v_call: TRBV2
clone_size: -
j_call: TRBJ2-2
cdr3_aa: CAGRELRGNTGELFF
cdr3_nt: TGTGCCGGCCGGGAGTTGCGGGGGAACACCGGGGAGCTGTTTTTT

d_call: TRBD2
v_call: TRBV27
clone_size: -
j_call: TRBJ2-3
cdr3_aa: CASSPRRSLAGGTDTQYF
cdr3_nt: TGTGCCAGCAGCCCTAGACGATCCTTAGCGGGGGGGACAGATACGCAGTATTTT

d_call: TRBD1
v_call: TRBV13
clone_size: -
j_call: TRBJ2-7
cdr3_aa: CASSLRDRAVRGPEQYF
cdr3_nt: TGTGCCAGCAGCTTACGGGACAGGGCAGTACGAGGACCTGAGCAGTACTTC

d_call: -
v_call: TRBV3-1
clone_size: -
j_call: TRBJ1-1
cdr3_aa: CASSQVAGREAFF
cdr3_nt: TGTGCCAGCAGCCAAGTGGCAGGCCGTGAAGCTTTCTTT

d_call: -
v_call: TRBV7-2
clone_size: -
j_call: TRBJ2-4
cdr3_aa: CASSYRRAKNIQYF
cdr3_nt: TGTGCCAGCAGCTACAGGCGAGCCAAAAACATTCAGTACTTC

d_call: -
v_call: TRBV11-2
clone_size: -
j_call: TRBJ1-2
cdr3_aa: CASSPVDSPNYGYTF
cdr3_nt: TGTGCCAGCAGCCCCGTGGACTCGCCTAACTATGGCTACACCTTC

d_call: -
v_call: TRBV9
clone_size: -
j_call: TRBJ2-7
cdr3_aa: CASSVVGDSYEQYF
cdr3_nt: TGTGCCAGCAGCGTAGTGGGCGACTCCTACGAGCAGTACTTC

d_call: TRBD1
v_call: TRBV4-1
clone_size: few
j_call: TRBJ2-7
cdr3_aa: CASSQEISLGRDRVYEQYF
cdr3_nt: TGCGCCAGCAGCCAAGAAATATCACTCGGTAGGGACAGGGTCTACGAGCAGTACTTC

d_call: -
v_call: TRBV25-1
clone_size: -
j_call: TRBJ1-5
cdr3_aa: CASSFRQPQHF
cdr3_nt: TGTGCCAGCTCGTTTCGTCAGCCCCAGCATTTT

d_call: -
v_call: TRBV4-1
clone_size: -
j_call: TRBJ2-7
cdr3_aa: CASSPTDGPYEQYF
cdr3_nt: TGCGCCAGCAGCCCAACGGACGGTCCCTACGAGCAGTACTTC

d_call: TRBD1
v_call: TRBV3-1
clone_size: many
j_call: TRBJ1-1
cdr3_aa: CASSRRDRGSRYTEAFF
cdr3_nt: TGTGCCAGCAGCCGTCGGGACAGGGGGTCGAGGTACACTGAAGCTTTCTTT

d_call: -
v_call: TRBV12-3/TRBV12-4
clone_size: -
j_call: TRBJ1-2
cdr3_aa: CASSLRSPATHYGYTF
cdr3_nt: TGTGCCAGCAGTTTGAGGTCTCCGGCCACCCACTATGGCTACACCTTC

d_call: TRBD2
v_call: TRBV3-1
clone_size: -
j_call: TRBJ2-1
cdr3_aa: CASSQVSGGAFF
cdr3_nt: TGTGCCAGCAGCCAAGTGAGCGGGGGGGCGTTCTTC

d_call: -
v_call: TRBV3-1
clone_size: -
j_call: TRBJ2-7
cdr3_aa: CASSQATGTVSEQYF
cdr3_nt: TGTGCCAGCAGCCAAGCTACGGGGACCGTTAGCGAGCAGTACTTC

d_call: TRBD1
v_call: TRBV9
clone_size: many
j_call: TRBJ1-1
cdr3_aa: CASSSTFAPGTGVVATEAFF
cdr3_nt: TGTGCCAGCAGCTCGACCTTTGCACCCGGGACAGGGGTGGTAGCCACTGAAGCTTTCTTT

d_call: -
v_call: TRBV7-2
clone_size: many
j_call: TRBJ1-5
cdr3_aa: CASSSRGEQPQHF
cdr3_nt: TGTGCCAGCAGCTCTCGCGGCGAACAGCCCCAGCATTTT

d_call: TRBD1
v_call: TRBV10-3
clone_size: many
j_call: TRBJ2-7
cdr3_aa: CAISESTGVSYEQYF
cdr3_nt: TGTGCCATCAGTGAGTCGACAGGGGTATCCTACGAGCAGTACTTC

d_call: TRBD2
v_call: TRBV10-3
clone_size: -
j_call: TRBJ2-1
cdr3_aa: CAISRWDREDEQFF
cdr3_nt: TGTGCCATCAGTCGGTGGGACCGGGAGGATGAGCAGTTCTTC

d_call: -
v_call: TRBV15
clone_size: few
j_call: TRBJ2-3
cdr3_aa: CATSLDPTDTQYF
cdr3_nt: TGTGCCACCAGTTTGGACCCCACAGATACGCAGTATTTT

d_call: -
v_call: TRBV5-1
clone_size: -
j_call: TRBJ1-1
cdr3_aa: CASSLEPMNTEAFF
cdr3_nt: TGCGCCAGCAGCTTGGAACCCATGAACACTGAAGCTTTCTTT

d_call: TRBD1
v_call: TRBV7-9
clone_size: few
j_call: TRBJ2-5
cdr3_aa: CASSPRGQEETQYF
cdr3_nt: TGTGCCAGCAGCCCCAGGGGGCAGGAAGAGACCCAGTACTTC

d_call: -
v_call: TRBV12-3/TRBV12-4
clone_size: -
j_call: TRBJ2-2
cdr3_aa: CASSLSSGTGELFF
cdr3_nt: TGTGCCAGCAGTTTAAGCAGCGGCACCGGGGAGCTGTTTTTT

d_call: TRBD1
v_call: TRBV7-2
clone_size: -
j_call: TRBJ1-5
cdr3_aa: CASSLVTGGLQPQHF
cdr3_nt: TGTGCCAGCAGCTTAGTTACAGGGGGCCTTCAGCCCCAGCATTTT

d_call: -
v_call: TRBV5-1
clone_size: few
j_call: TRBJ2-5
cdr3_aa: CASSWDVQETQYF
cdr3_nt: TGCGCCAGCAGCTGGGACGTACAAGAGACCCAGTACTTC

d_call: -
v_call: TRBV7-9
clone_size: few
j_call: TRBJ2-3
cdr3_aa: CASSLVGGDWPDTQYF
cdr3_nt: TGTGCCAGCAGCTTAGTTGGCGGGGACTGGCCAGATACGCAGTATTTT